The 23 T cell receptor beta chains below were found in one sample sequenced in a study of OX40 agonist ivuxolimab in advanced cancers. Libraries were prepared by immunoSEQ multiplex PCR; TCRdb keeps only in-frame clonotypes and omits some of them. The sample records about 81,000 clones, more than 75% being singletons. The sequences come from CD4+ or CD8+ T cells sorted from blood, collected in a trial of the OX40 agonist ivuxolimab. The receptors shown here come from an adult with an advanced solid tumor such as melanoma, head and neck, liver or kidney cancer.

The V and J genes are TRBV7-3 and TRBJ2-5, with 8 positions matching TRBD1. Per germline, CDR1 SGHTA and CDR2 FQGTGA. The CDR3 is 16 residues long. Trimming at V came to 6 bases and at J to 3 bases, leaving 12 bases not matched to a gene. The CDR3 DNA reads TGTGCCAGCAGTCCCTTCGCGGGGACAGGAGAAGAGACCCAGTACTTC. Protein sequence: CASSPFAGTGEETQYF.

The chain joins TRBV10-3 to TRBJ2-3, with D perhaps assigned TRBD1 or TRBD2 (6 bases each). Looked up from germline, CDR1 is ENHRY and CDR2 is SYGVKD. The CDR3 runs to 15 residues. V was trimmed by 5 bases and J by 6 bases, leaving 18 bases between them. The DNA for the CDR3 is TGTGCCATCAGTCTATCAGGGGAGGACGGGGATACGCAGTATTTT. Translating it yields CAISLSGEDGDTQYF.

V is TRBV4-2 and J is TRBJ1-1; no reliable D call. Germline loops: CDR1 LGHNA, CDR2 YNFKEQ. Trimming took 0 bases from V and 7 from J, leaving 15 bases between them. CDR3 length: 15 residues. The chain's CDR3 is CASSQDPGREIEAFF. The CDR3 DNA reads TGTGCCAGCAGCCAAGATCCGGGCCGAGAGATTGAAGCTTTCTTT.

The chain recombines TRBV7-3 with TRBJ1-2; 7 nucleotides agree with TRBD1. The CDR3 loop spans 12 amino acids. CDR1 is SGHTA and CDR2 is FQGTGA in the germline V gene. The trim removed 5 bases at V and 10 bases at J, leaving 7 bases unmatched. In DNA form, the CDR3 reads TGTGCCAGCAGCGTTGCAGGGGGAGACTACACCTTC. Its translation is CASSVAGGDYTF.

This chain joins TRBV18 and TRBJ1-5, with 9 bases that match TRBD1. The CDR3 loop spans 15 amino acids. In germline, CDR1 is KGHSH, CDR2 LQKENI. The V segment lost 1 base and the J segment 4 bases; nucleotides outside the gene matches: 2. The CDR3 DNA sequence: TGTGCCAGCTCACCACAGGGACAGGGAAATCAGCCCCAGCATTTT. It yields the protein CASSPQGQGNQPQHF.

V and J are TRBV7-3 and TRBJ1-1; D is undetermined. Germline V gene data show CDR1 as SGHTA and CDR2 as FQGTGA. V was cut by 4 bases and J by 3 bases, with 9 bases left in between. The CDR3 is 13 residues long. The DNA for the CDR3 is TGTGCCAGCAGCTCACAGAGGGACACTGAAGCTTTCTTT. Amino acid sequence: CASSSQRDTEAFF.

The CDR3 nucleotides are TGTGCCAGCACCCTCCGGACAGGGAACGAAGAGACCCAGTACTTC. Translated: CASTLRTGNEETQYF. The chain recombines TRBV5-4 with TRBJ2-5; TRBD1 matches at 8 bases. Trimming took 6 bases from V and 3 from J; bases not matched to a gene: 10. Per the germline V gene, CDR1 is SGHNT and CDR2 is YYREEE (reference sequence). CDR3 size: 15 residues.

The J gene is TRBJ1-1, the V gene TRBV15; D is possibly TRBD1 (5 bases). The V end lost 1 base, the J end lost 7 bases, and 19 bases lay between the germline ends. Germline CDR1 LNHNV, CDR2 YYDKDF (reference sequence). This CDR3 region has 16 residues. The DNA of the CDR3 is TGTGCCACCAGCAGAGTGGGCTCCGGGACGCCTAATGAAGCTTTCTTT. Amino acids: CATSRVGSGTPNEAFF.

The rearrangement links TRBV5-6 to TRBJ1-5, with D possibly matching TRBD1 (5 bases). Per the germline V gene, CDR1 is SGHDT and CDR2 is YYEEEE. The CDR3 is made up of 15 amino acids. Trimming took off 3 bases at V and 5 bases at J, with 15 bases between the two ends. The CDR3 spells CASSSRGGGDQPQHF. The DNA for the CDR3 is TGTGCCAGCAGCTCTCGCGGGGGGGGTGATCAGCCCCAGCATTTT.

This chain connects TRBV19 to TRBJ1-4; a weak D match, TRBD1 (6 bases). V gave up 7 bases and J gave up 7 bases, with 10 bases separating them. This CDR3 comprises 12 residues. Germline-derived CDR1 and CDR2 are LNHDA and SQIVND (reference sequence). The CDR3 DNA sequence: TGTGCCAGTAAGGGGGACGGTGAAAAACTGTTTTTT. This codes for CASKGDGEKLFF.

The rearrangement links TRBV2 to TRBJ2-2; tentatively, D is TRBD2 (6 bases). The V end was cut by 0 bases, the J end by 6 bases, with 11 bases between. The germline V gene encodes CDR1 SNHLY and CDR2 FYNNEI. This CDR3 comprises 15 residues. Written as DNA, the CDR3 is TGTGCCAGCAGTGAAGCTGGGAGGCCCTCCGGGGAGCTGTTTTTT. This sequence encodes CASSEAGRPSGELFF.

The chain has TRBV10-1 and TRBJ2-7; D is unresolved. V shed 1 base and J shed 7 bases, with 17 bases lying between them. CDR1 WNHNN and CDR2 SYGVQD come from the germline V gene (reference sequence). CDR3 length: 15 residues. The DNA of the CDR3 is TGCGCCAGCAGTGAGTGGTCAGTTGGGTCTGGAGAGCAGTACTTC. Protein: CASSEWSVGSGEQYF.

The chain employs TRBV11-2 and TRBJ2-1; D tentatively fits TRBD1 or TRBD2 (5 bases each). This CDR3 is 15 amino acids long. In germline, CDR1 is SGHAT, CDR2 FQNNGV. V was trimmed by 2 bases and J by 6 bases, leaving 14 bases between them. Written as DNA, the CDR3 is TGTGCCAGCAGCTTATCCGGGACGGACCTCAATGAGCAGTTCTTC. This translates into CASSLSGTDLNEQFF.

V and J are TRBV4-3 and TRBJ1-1, with 7 bases fitting TRBD1. Unmatched junction bases numbered 10, after V lost 0 bases and J lost 9 bases. Per germline, CDR1 LGHNA and CDR2 YSLEER. The CDR3 extends over 15 amino acids. CDR3 region: CASSQERDSMVKAFF. Written as DNA, the CDR3 is TGCGCCAGCAGCCAAGAAAGGGACAGTATGGTGAAAGCTTTCTTT.

This rearrangement joins TRBV6-1 to TRBJ2-4; a possible D gene is TRBD1 (6 bases). This CDR3 region has 14 residues. The V gene lost 5 bases and the J gene lost 4 bases, with 12 bases spanning the gap. The germline V gene encodes CDR1 MNHNS and CDR2 SASEGT. The CDR3 nucleotides read TGTGCCAGCAGTCCGACAGGATTTAAAAACATTCAGTACTTC. Translated: CASSPTGFKNIQYF.

V and J are TRBV5-1 and TRBJ1-2, with a tentative D call TRBD1 (5 bases). This CDR3 is built from 16 residues. Between the trimmed V and J ends, which lost 4 bases and 7 bases, there was a span of 23 bases. Germline-derived CDR1 and CDR2 are SGHRS and YFSETQ. The CDR3 is CASSPRPQDERLGYTF. The CDR3 coding sequence is TGCGCCAGCAGCCCCAGACCACAGGACGAAAGGCTTGGCTACACCTTC.

V is TRBV6-5 and J is TRBJ2-7; no reliable D call. The CDR3 is made up of 14 amino acids. In germline, CDR1 is MNHEY, CDR2 SVGAGI. V lost 5 bases and J 0 bases, leaving 11 bases between the germline ends. The CDR3 spells CASSHRDHSYEQYF. DNA of the CDR3: TGTGCCAGCAGTCACCGCGACCACTCCTACGAGCAGTACTTC.

The chain uses TRBV6-1 and TRBJ1-2; D might be TRBD1 (5 bases). Trimming cost V 2 bases and J 4 bases, with 14 bases left between them. This CDR3 spans 15 amino acids. The germline V gene encodes CDR1 MNHNS and CDR2 SASEGT. The CDR3 sequence is CASSERGRETYGYTF. CDR3 bases: TGTGCCAGCAGTGAAAGGGGCAGGGAAACCTATGGCTACACCTTC.

The chain carries TRBV12-5 and TRBJ2-2, with 11 bases fitting TRBD1. From germline, CDR1 is LGHNT and CDR2 FRNRAP. This CDR3 is built from 15 residues. The J segment lost 6 bases and the V segment lost 7 bases, leaving 7 bases of the junction unmatched. Here the CDR3 DNA reads TGTGCTAGTGCCCCACCGGGACAGGGGGCCGGGGAGCTGTTTTTT. Translated: CASAPPGQGAGELFF.

The rearrangement links TRBV5-4 to TRBJ2-3, with 7 bases that match TRBD2. The CDR3 is made up of 17 amino acids. Trimming cost V 6 bases and J 0 bases; bases outside gene matches: 13. Germline lookup yields CDR1 SGHNT and CDR2 YYREEE (reference sequence). The CDR3 sequence is CASTPGSGATSTDTQYF. The CDR3 region has the DNA TGTGCCAGCACCCCAGGGAGCGGGGCTACTAGCACAGATACGCAGTATTTT.

This chain joins TRBV9 and TRBJ2-7, with no clear D. V was cut by 2 bases and J by 6 bases, with 15 bases left in between. The CDR3 extends over 14 amino acids. Germline V lookup: CDR1 SGDLS, CDR2 YYNGEE. The CDR3 coding sequence is TGTGCCAGCAGCGTTCTACAGACCCCTGGCGAGCAGTACTTC. Translation: CASSVLQTPGEQYF.

J is TRBJ2-3 and V is TRBV5-1; D may match TRBD1 or TRBD2 (5 bases each). The CDR3 length is 19 residues. The germline V gene has CDR1 SGHRS and CDR2 YFSETQ. The germline V and J ends were trimmed by 4 bases and 0 bases, with 24 bases remaining between them. CDR3 in DNA: TGCGCCAGCAGCGGAGGCGGGTGGGGCGCCCCTGTTAGCACAGATACGCAGTATTTT. This codes for CASSGGGWGAPVSTDTQYF.

The J gene is TRBJ2-7, the V gene TRBV5-4; no firm D call. Germline loops: CDR1 SGHNT, CDR2 YYREEE (reference sequence). The germline V and J ends were trimmed by 3 bases and 3 bases, with 13 bases remaining between them. This CDR3 is 14 amino acids long. The CDR3 protein is CASSSQRKDYEQYF. CDR3 DNA: TGTGCCAGCAGCTCCCAAAGGAAAGACTACGAGCAGTACTTC.